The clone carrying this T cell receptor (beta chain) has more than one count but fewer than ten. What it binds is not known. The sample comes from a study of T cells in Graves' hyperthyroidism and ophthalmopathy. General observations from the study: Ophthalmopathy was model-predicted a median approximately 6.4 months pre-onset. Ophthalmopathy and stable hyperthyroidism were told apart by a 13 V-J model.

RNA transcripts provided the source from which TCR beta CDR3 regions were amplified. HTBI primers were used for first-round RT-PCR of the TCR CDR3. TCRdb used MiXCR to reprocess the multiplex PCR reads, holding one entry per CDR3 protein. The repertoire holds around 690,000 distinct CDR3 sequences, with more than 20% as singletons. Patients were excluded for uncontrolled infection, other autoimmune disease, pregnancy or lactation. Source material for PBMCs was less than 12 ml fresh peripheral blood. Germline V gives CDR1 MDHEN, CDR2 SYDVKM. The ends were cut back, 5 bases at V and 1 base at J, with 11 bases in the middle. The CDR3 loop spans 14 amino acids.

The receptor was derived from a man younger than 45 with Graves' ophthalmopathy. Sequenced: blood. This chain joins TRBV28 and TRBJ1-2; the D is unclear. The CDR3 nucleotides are TGTGCCAGCAGTCCGGGAACCTTTAACTATGGCTACACCTTC. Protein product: CASSPGTFNYGYTF.